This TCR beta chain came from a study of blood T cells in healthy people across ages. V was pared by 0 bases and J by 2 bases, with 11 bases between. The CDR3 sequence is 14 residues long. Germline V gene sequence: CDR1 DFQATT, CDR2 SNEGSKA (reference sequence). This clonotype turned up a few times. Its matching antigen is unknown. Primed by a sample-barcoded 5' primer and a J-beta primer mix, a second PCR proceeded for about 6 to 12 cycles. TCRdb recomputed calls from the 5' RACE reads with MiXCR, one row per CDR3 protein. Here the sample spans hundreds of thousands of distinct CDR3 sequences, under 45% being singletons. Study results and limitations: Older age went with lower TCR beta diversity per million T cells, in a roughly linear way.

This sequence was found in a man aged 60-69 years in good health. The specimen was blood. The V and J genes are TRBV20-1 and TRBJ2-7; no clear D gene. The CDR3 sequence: CSARDPNEPYEQYF. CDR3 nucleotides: TGCAGTGCTAGAGACCCTAACGAACCCTACGAGCAGTACTTC.